The present T cell receptor beta chain was sequenced within a study of OX40 agonist ivuxolimab in advanced cancers. In the case of this clone: The antigen remains unidentified.

The CDR3 contains 17 residues. Looked up from germline, CDR1 is MGHRA and CDR2 is YSYEKL. The ends lost 3 bases at V and 8 bases at J; junction bases unmatched: 18. Study outcomes and limitations: Dose levels from 0.1 to 3.0 mg/kg saw CD4+ and CD8+ blood T cells expand clonally by week 6.

The method was immunoSEQ multiplex PCR; TCRdb's version includes in-frame clones alone and lacks a portion of them. Among about 46,000 clones, under 90% were seen once, and the ten largest hold about 1.8%. Specimen: CD4+ or CD8+ T cells sorted from blood, collected in a trial of the OX40 agonist ivuxolimab. The sequence came from an adult with an advanced solid tumor such as melanoma, head and neck, liver or kidney cancer. The V and J genes are TRBV4-1 and TRBJ1-2; 7 bases map to TRBD1. In DNA form, the CDR3 reads TGCGCCAGCAGCCAGTCCCCGTGGGGTGAGGGGGCTCGAGGCTACACCTTC. It translates to CASSQSPWGEGARGYTF.